A single sample is the source of the 28 T cell receptor beta chains below, sequenced in a study of OX40 agonist ivuxolimab in advanced cancers. Libraries were built with the immunoSEQ multiplex PCR assay. Entries here come from immuneACCESS through TCRdb and include only in-frame sequences with V and J called. Some clones fail to appear in such tables; in the studies checked, an unresolved V gene covers under half of the shortfall, and the cause of the remainder is unknown. For this sample there are about 75,000 clones; 70% to 90% appear just once. Together, the top ten hold roughly 16% of the sample. Material: CD4+ or CD8+ T cells sorted from blood, obtained in a trial of the OX40 agonist ivuxolimab. These receptor sequences come from an adult with an advanced solid tumor such as melanoma, head and neck, liver or kidney cancer.

V and J are TRBV6-5 and TRBJ2-7; weak D call: TRBD1 (6 bases). V gave up 3 bases and J gave up 5 bases, with 14 bases separating them. CDR1 is MNHEY and CDR2 is SVGAGI in the germline V gene. The CDR3 spans 14 residues. CDR3: CASSYPGTPHEQYF. The CDR3 DNA sequence: TGTGCCAGCAGTTATCCGGGGACACCCCACGAGCAGTACTTC.

This rearrangement joins TRBV5-1 to TRBJ2-3; weak D call: TRBD1 (6 bases). Trimming pared 1 base from V and 0 bases from J, leaving 9 bases between. Germline loops: CDR1 SGHRS, CDR2 YFSETQ. The CDR3 covers 15 residues. CDR3 in DNA: TGCGCCAGCAGCTTGTCACAGGGAAGCACAGATACGCAGTATTTT. This encodes CASSLSQGSTDTQYF.

This chain connects TRBV5-5 to TRBJ1-1; the D is unclear. CDR3 length: 15 amino acids. Germline-derived CDR1 and CDR2 are SGHKS and YYEKEE (reference sequence). Trimming removed 0 bases at V and 7 bases at J, with 16 bases between. CDR3 sequence (DNA): TGTGCCAGCAGCTTGGCCTTGACCGGTCTGAATGAAGCTTTCTTT. Its protein product is CASSLALTGLNEAFF.

V is TRBV11-2 and J is TRBJ2-2; 11 bases align to TRBD2. Germline values: CDR1 SGHAT, CDR2 FQNNGV. After removal of 5 bases from V and 5 bases from J, the junction contained 7 bases not matched to a gene. The CDR3 covers 16 residues. The CDR3 DNA is TGTGCCAGCAGCCCCAGACTAGCGGGACTTACCGGGGAGCTGTTTTTT. It translates to CASSPRLAGLTGELFF.

This clone was seen only once. The chain carries TRBV16 and TRBJ1-2; D perhaps matches TRBD1 (5 bases). The germline CDR1 and CDR2 sequences are KGHSY and FQNENV. The CDR3 is 14 amino acids. Trimming took 0 bases from V and 4 from J, leaving 9 bases between them. CDR3 sequence reads: CASSQSVGGYGYTF. CDR3 DNA: TGTGCCAGCAGCCAATCGGTCGGGGGCTATGGCTACACCTTC.

V gene TRBV5-1 combines with J gene TRBJ2-6, with a possible D match to TRBD2 (7 bases). Looked up from germline, CDR1 is SGHRS and CDR2 is YFSETQ. The V end was cut by 2 bases, the J end by 0 bases, with 15 bases between. CDR3 length: 18 amino acids. For the CDR3, the DNA is TGCGCCAGCAGCTTATCCGGGGGGCTCACCTCTGGGGCCAACGTCCTGACTTTC. Amino acid sequence: CASSLSGGLTSGANVLTF.

The V gene is TRBV6-6, the J gene TRBJ2-5; 9 bases align to TRBD2. The DNA matches TRBJ2-7 better at its end, which makes the J call doubtful. From germline, CDR1 is MNHNY and CDR2 SVGAGI (reference sequence). The CDR3 is 13 amino acids. The CDR3 spells CASSLAGAYEQYF. The CDR3 DNA reads as TGTGCCAGCAGTTTAGCGGGAGCCTACGAGCAGTACTTC.

The chain employs TRBV6-5 and TRBJ1-2; possibly TRBD1 for D (6 bases). This CDR3 is 13 amino acids long. V lost 7 bases and J 4 bases, leaving 13 bases between the germline ends. From germline, CDR1 is MNHEY and CDR2 SVGAGI. The CDR3, as DNA: TGTGCCAGCATTAACACAGGGATCTATGGCTACACCTTC. This sequence encodes CASINTGIYGYTF.

The CDR3 protein is CASSWSVSPQETQYF. DNA for the CDR3: TGTGCCAGCAGCTGGAGTGTCTCGCCGCAAGAGACCCAGTACTTC. The genes are TRBV7-9 and TRBJ2-5; D unclear. This CDR3 comprises 15 residues. Trimming removed 4 bases at V and 2 bases at J, with 14 bases between. CDR1 and CDR2 (germline): SEHNR, FQNEAQ (reference sequence).

This clone has only a few counts. The V gene is TRBV5-6, the J gene TRBJ1-6, with TRBD1 as a possible D gene (6 bases). V was pared by 2 bases and J by 7 bases, with 10 bases between. CDR3 length: 14 residues. From germline, CDR1 is SGHDT and CDR2 YYEEEE. Here the CDR3 reads CASSLVGGNSPLHF. CDR3 in DNA: TGTGCCAGCAGCTTAGTAGGGGGAAATTCACCCCTCCACTTT.

DNA of the CDR3: TGTGCCAGCAGCGACGGGACAGGGCGCGAGACCCAGTACTTC. It yields the protein CASSDGTGRETQYF. J is TRBJ2-5 and V is TRBV5-6, with 9 positions matching TRBD1. The CDR3 is made up of 14 amino acids. Germline CDR1 reads SGHDT; CDR2 reads YYEEEE. Trimming at V came to 4 bases and at J to 5 bases, leaving 6 bases not matched to a gene.

The V gene is TRBV5-1, the J gene TRBJ2-7; TRBD1 matches at 11 bases. Germline V gene data show CDR1 as SGHRS and CDR2 as YFSETQ. CDR3 size: 16 residues. V gave up 3 bases and J gave up 0 bases; unmatched junction bases: 5. In DNA form, the CDR3 reads TGCGCCAGCAGCTGGACAGGGGGCCTTTCCTCCTACGAGCAGTACTTC. This codes for CASSWTGGLSSYEQYF.

This rearrangement joins TRBV5-1 to TRBJ2-1, with D tentatively TRBD1 (5 bases). CDR1 and CDR2 (germline): SGHRS, YFSETQ. V lost 3 bases and J 7 bases, leaving 11 bases between the germline ends. The CDR3 has 13 residues. For the CDR3, the DNA is TGCGCCAGCAGCTACGACAGAGCAAATGAGCAGTTCTTC. Its translation is CASSYDRANEQFF.

This chain connects TRBV5-1 to TRBJ2-7; possible D gene TRBD1, 6 bases. Germline V lookup: CDR1 SGHRS, CDR2 YFSETQ. The germline V and J ends were trimmed by 4 bases and 3 bases, with 11 bases remaining between them. This CDR3 spans 13 amino acids. The CDR3 protein is CASSRDTSYEQYF. CDR3 DNA sequence: TGCGCCAGCAGCCGGGACACCAGCTACGAGCAGTACTTC.

The genes are TRBV5-1 and TRBJ2-6; D unclear. The CDR3 contains 15 residues. The V gene's germline CDR1 is SGHRS and CDR2 YFSETQ. The V end lost 0 bases, the J end lost 0 bases, and 4 bases lay between the germline ends. The CDR3 protein is CASSLDISGANVLTF. DNA for the CDR3: TGCGCCAGCAGCTTGGACATCTCTGGGGCCAACGTCCTGACTTTC.

The genes are TRBV7-9 and TRBJ2-1; 12 bases are a match to TRBD2. Germline loops: CDR1 SEHNR, CDR2 FQNEAQ (reference sequence). The CDR3 has 16 residues. Trimming cost V 1 base and J 8 bases; bases outside gene matches: 6. The CDR3 coding sequence is TGTGCCAGCAGCTTAGATAGGCTAGCGGGAGGGCATGAGCAGTTCTTC. Amino acid sequence: CASSLDRLAGGHEQFF.

V gene TRBV11-2 combines with J gene TRBJ2-3; D not certain. Germline values: CDR1 SGHAT, CDR2 FQNNGV. CDR3 length: 13 residues. V shed 1 base and J shed 5 bases, with 7 bases lying between them. CDR3 bases: TGTGCCAGCAGCTTAGGGCGGAGAGATACGCAGTATTTT. This sequence encodes CASSLGRRDTQYF.

V is TRBV18 and J is TRBJ1-3; TRBD1 might be the D (5 bases). V was cut by 4 bases and J by 4 bases, with 14 bases left in between. Germline-derived CDR1 and CDR2 are KGHSH and LQKENI. The CDR3 extends over 15 amino acids. DNA for the CDR3: TGTGCCAGCTCACAATCGACAGAGACGGGAAACACCATATATTTT. It translates to CASSQSTETGNTIYF.

The chain employs TRBV6-5 and TRBJ1-1; possibly TRBD1 for D (6 bases). Deletions cut 6 bases from V and 4 bases from J, with 15 bases between. The germline V gene has CDR1 MNHEY and CDR2 SVGAGI. The CDR3 has 14 residues. CDR3 sequence: CASRGQIVGTEAFF. The CDR3 region has the DNA TGTGCCAGCAGAGGACAGATTGTGGGCACTGAAGCTTTCTTT.

This clone is labeled as hyperexpanded. The chain joins TRBV7-9 to TRBJ2-7; 7 nucleotides agree with TRBD1. Looked up from germline, CDR1 is SEHNR and CDR2 is FQNEAQ (reference sequence). CDR3 length: 14 amino acids. Trimming cost V 5 bases and J 1 base; bases outside gene matches: 5. The CDR3 region has the DNA TGTGCCAGCAGCCCCCCGACAGGGTCCTACGAGCAGTACTTC. It encodes CASSPPTGSYEQYF.

The rearrangement joins TRBV11-2 to TRBJ2-7, with 10 bases aligning to TRBD1. Losses at the gene ends were 1 base for V and 6 bases for J; bases not matched to a gene: 3. This CDR3 region has 14 residues. Germline assignment: CDR1 SGHAT and CDR2 FQNNGV. The CDR3 reads CASSLGQGAGEQYF. The CDR3 DNA reads TGTGCCAGCAGCTTAGGACAGGGGGCGGGCGAGCAGTACTTC.

This rearrangement joins TRBV7-2 to TRBJ1-5; D is undetermined. The CDR3 has 16 amino acids. V was pared by 5 bases and J by 9 bases, with 23 bases between. Germline assignment: CDR1 SGHTA and CDR2 FQGNSA. The CDR3 nucleotides read TGTGCCAGCAGCACAGAAGACGGCCTGGGTGTCAGGCCCCAGCATTTT. It codes for CASSTEDGLGVRPQHF.

V and J are TRBV18 and TRBJ2-5; TRBD1 might be the D (5 bases). Germline CDR1 reads KGHSH; CDR2 reads LQKENI. This CDR3 region has 13 residues. V was cut by 5 bases and J by 5 bases, with 12 bases left in between. The CDR3 DNA reads TGTGCCAGCTCATTTCAGGGTACGGAGACCCAGTACTTC. It encodes CASSFQGTETQYF.

The rearrangement joins TRBV6-1 to TRBJ2-7; a possible D gene is TRBD2 (6 bases). This CDR3 comprises 15 residues. Germline V gene data show CDR1 as MNHNS and CDR2 as SASEGT. Trimming took 6 bases from V and 3 from J, leaving 18 bases between them. CDR3 in amino acids: CASRILPGLGYEQYF. The CDR3 DNA reads as TGTGCCAGCAGAATTCTCCCGGGACTCGGCTACGAGCAGTACTTC.

This clone was seen a few times. The genes are TRBV5-1 and TRBJ2-1; D could derive from TRBD1 or TRBD2 (5 bases each). The CDR3 totals 15 residues. The germline V gene encodes CDR1 SGHRS and CDR2 YFSETQ. Trimming stripped 4 bases from V and 0 bases from J, with 11 bases between. The CDR3 sequence is CASSTGLSSYNEQFF. The DNA of the CDR3 is TGCGCCAGCAGCACAGGACTTAGCTCCTACAATGAGCAGTTCTTC.

This chain links TRBV6-1 with TRBJ2-3; D remains ambiguous. The CDR3 loop spans 15 amino acids. Germline CDR1 and CDR2: MNHNS and SASEGT. Trimming removed 3 bases at V and 0 bases at J, with 10 bases between. CDR3 protein: CASSEQSGSTDTQYF. The CDR3 nucleotides read TGTGCCAGCAGTGAGCAGTCAGGAAGCACAGATACGCAGTATTTT.

V usage is TRBV10-3 and J usage is TRBJ2-5; perhaps D is TRBD1 or TRBD2 (6 bases each). The J call may not be correct, given that the DNA end is closer to TRBJ2-7. Germline assignment: CDR1 ENHRY and CDR2 SYGVKD. CDR3 length equals 15 residues. The CDR3: CAISGGARKAYEQYF. The CDR3 DNA sequence: TGTGCCATCAGTGGGGGGGCGAGAAAAGCCTACGAGCAGTACTTC.

The chain uses TRBV6-5 and TRBJ1-2, with D perhaps matching TRBD1 (5 bases). This CDR3 has 16 amino acids. V was trimmed by 0 bases and J by 2 bases, leaving 13 bases between them. In germline, CDR1 is MNHEY, CDR2 SVGAGI. The CDR3 DNA follows: TGTGCCAGCAGTTACTCTCGAAGGGGAGCGAACTATGGCTACACCTTC. Amino acid sequence: CASSYSRRGANYGYTF.